This T cell receptor beta chain was observed in a study of cytomegalovirus exposure and HLA in healthy donors. Here immunoSEQ multiplex PCR was the method, and the copy in TCRdb shows in-frame clones only, minus some. The data show about 140,000 clones, around four fifths seen once. This clone was detected a few times. V lost 5 bases and J 4 bases, leaving 11 bases between the germline ends. The germline CDR1 and CDR2 sequences are LNHDA and SQIVND (reference sequence). The CDR3 consists of 13 residues. Source material: PBMCs. The chain employs TRBV19 and TRBJ1-2; the D is unclear. The TCR comes from a woman aged 30 to 39 in good health and CMV-seronegative. CDR3 DNA: TGTGCCAGTAGTGTGTACAGCTTCTATGGCTACACCTTC. This codes for CASSVYSFYGYTF.